A single T cell receptor beta chain is shown here with its context. The sample holds a few counts of this clonotype. It lacks a known antigen. Base qualities are missing; no much larger clone stands one base away. Libraries were built with PCR. DNA from cultured CD4+ T cells was subjected to TCR sequencing with the Oncomine TCR Beta short-read assay at the Johns Hopkins FTIC core. Genomic DNA was extracted from the cultured CD4+ T cells with the QIAamp micro DNA kit. The Oncomine TCR Beta libraries from cultured CD4+ T cells were pooled using unique dual indexes and then sequenced on an Illumina iSeq 100. Per the source publication's procedure: Non-productive sequences were removed, and CDR3s not starting with C, not ending with F or W, or shorter than 7 amino acids were discarded. Antigen-specific clonotypes were identified with the MANAFEST web application by comparing peptide-stimulated wells with reference and other culture wells. For a clone to be called positive, the clone needed an FDR below 0.05, an odds ratio above 5, and a productive frequency above 0.1% in at least two of three replicate wells. A clonotype counted as cross-reactive if it showed significant expansion both in the SARS-CoV-2 spike wells and in at least one common cold coronavirus spike condition. Using R version 3.6.1, CDR3 homology was evaluated through Levenshtein distances (stringdist) along with unrooted phylogenetic trees (ape). In-frame beta chains were kept once TCRdb had trimmed the public reads at Q25 with fastp and called clones with MiXCR. Records with the same CDR3 protein are collapsed into one entry carrying the most frequent genes and DNA. TCRdb, rather than the study authors, made the V and J calls. In this sample the table shows around 20,000 distinct CDR3 sequences, roughly 46% of which occur a single time. The ten most abundant clones make up about 27% of the sample.

This sample stems from a study of vaccination and CD4 T cells after COVID-19 (dated by TCRdb to between 2022 and 2023). As for the study more broadly: SARS-CoV-2 positivity had been established in the convalescent patients by nasal swab PCR, and mild disease was recorded in roughly ten of these patients and severe disease in one. The time from the second vaccine dose to post-vaccine blood sampling had a median of roughly 70 days and ranged from about 12 to 250 days. Participants got two doses of the Pfizer-BioNTech BNT162b2 vaccine (n=8) or two doses of the Moderna mRNA-1273 vaccine (n=2). In about 11 COVID-19 convalescent patients and a handful of infection-naive healthy vaccine recipients, the spike-specific CD4+ TCR repertoire before mRNA vaccination was compared with the repertoire after mRNA vaccination. Six males and four females were included in the convalescent cohort, with two Hispanic individuals, seven Caucasians, two Asians and one multiracial person represented. Overlapping spike peptide pools from SARS-CoV-2 and from the common cold coronaviruses HCoV-NL63, HCoV-OC43 and HCoV-229E were used as culture stimuli. Post-COVID blood samples were collected from convalescent patients a median of about 92 days after diagnosis, with a range of roughly 35 to 180 days. Control cultures used a CEFX viral epitope pool as positive control, an HIV-1 Nef peptide pool as negative control, or no peptide.

CDR1 SNHLY and CDR2 FYNNEI were looked up in the germline V gene. From the cysteine through the phenylalanine, the CDR3 covers 11 amino acids. The read is trimmed to its CDR3 DNA, 33 bases read in frame from base 1. The research as a whole found: The study included relatively few convalescent patients and did not analyze early timepoints after natural infection. Although the median number of SARS-CoV-2-reactive clonotypes went up from more than 20 after infection to 38 after vaccination, the increase was not significant. In convalescent patients, a median about 86% of post-vaccine SARS-CoV-2-reactive clones were detected only after vaccination, suggesting vaccine-specific priming. In convalescent patients, nearly all vaccine-specific clones (304 of 307) were found to be mono-reactive for SARS-CoV-2 spike rather than cross-reactive with common cold coronaviruses.

In the paper's terms, the treatment or condition label means: roughly 11-day PBMC culture with coronavirus spike peptide pools or control peptides (ViraFEST assay). To expand antigen-specific T cells with peptide pools and then pick out the expanded clonotypes through TCR sequencing, the study relied on the ViraFEST assay. The convalescent patients' positive SARS-CoV-2 PCR tests fell between March and December 2020, which was before the Alpha, Beta and Delta variants emerged in the United States. Each well held more than 1.5 million PBMCs cultured in IMDM containing about 5% human AB serum and approximately 9.1 IU/ml IL-2, with about 10 ug/ml peptide pools added. On days 3 and 7, half of the culture medium was replaced with fresh IL-2-containing medium. CD4+ T cells were isolated after roughly 10 days of culture through negative selection using the EasySep CD4+ T cell isolation kit. Ficoll-Paque Plus gradient centrifugation was used to isolate PBMCs from whole blood, and the isolated PBMCs were then either used fresh or cryopreserved at -140C. In general, triplicate wells were set up for every culture condition.

The sequence was obtained from a human donor who had recovered from COVID-19. Recombination joined TRBV2 with TRBJ1-1; no confident D gene assignment can be made. The sample in question was CD4+ T cells from blood, cultured in vitro, obtained before SARS-CoV-2 vaccination. The DNA is TGTGCGATCACCCTGGGGACTGAAGCTTTCTTT. Translated, this gives CAITLGTEAFF.